Below are 10 T cell receptor beta chains sequenced from a single sample in a study of CD8+ T cells in alopecia areata. Extracted from the samples, RNA was reverse transcribed into cDNA to serve as the sequencing template. Clones were read by immunoSEQ multiplex PCR, and TCRdb kept only the in-frame ones, dropping some. The sample lists roughly 150,000 clones, around 47% seen once, with approximately 7% in the top ten. The sequenced material came from CD4+ T cells sorted from blood. These receptors all stem from a human donor with alopecia areata.

This chain connects TRBV5-4 to TRBJ2-1; tentative D call: TRBD2 (5 bases). CDR3 length equals 14 residues. CDR1 and CDR2 (germline): SGHNT, YYREEE (reference sequence). Trimming took off 4 bases at V and 8 bases at J, with 16 bases between the two ends. The CDR3 protein is CASSPRVSGDEQFF. DNA of the CDR3: TGTGCCAGCAGCCCGAGGGTGTCGGGCGATGAGCAGTTCTTC.

The genes are TRBV5-4 and TRBJ2-4; 7 nucleotides line up with TRBD2. Germline trimming cut 3 bases from V and 4 bases from J; bases unmatched to any gene: 4. This CDR3 has 14 residues. Germline CDR1 reads SGHNT; CDR2 reads YYREEE (reference sequence). The DNA of the CDR3 is TGTGCCAGCAGCTCGGGGGGAACGAAAAACATTCAGTACTTC. It translates to CASSSGGTKNIQYF. Variable domain in full (rest from reference TRBV5-4 and TRBJ2-4): ETGVTQSPTHLIKTRGQQVTLRCSSQSGHNTVSWYQQALGQGPQFIFQYYREEENGRGNFPPRFSGLQFPNYSSELNVNALELDDSALYLCASSSGGTKNIQYFGAGTRLSVL.

V gene TRBV29-1 combines with J gene TRBJ1-1; D may be TRBD1 (5 bases). CDR3 length: 14 residues. Trimming removed 4 bases at V and 0 bases at J, with 12 bases between. Germline CDR1 and CDR2: SQVTM and ANQGSEA. The CDR3 nucleotides read TGCAGCGTTGTAACAGGTCCATTGAACACTGAAGCTTTCTTT. Its translation: CSVVTGPLNTEAFF.

The chain carries TRBV29-1 and TRBJ2-5, with TRBD2 identical over 9 bases. Trimming removed 6 bases from V and 4 bases from J; junction bases left unmatched: 15. The germline V gene has CDR1 SQVTM and CDR2 ANQGSEA. The CDR3 sequence is 16 residues long. The CDR3 DNA follows: TGCAGCGTGTTGGGAATGTGGCGGGAGGGCCGAGAGACCCAGTACTTC. Translation: CSVLGMWREGRETQYF.

This sequence joins TRBV29-1 and TRBJ1-5; weak D call: TRBD1 (5 bases). The CDR3 loop spans 11 amino acids. CDR1 and CDR2 (germline): SQVTM, ANQGSEA. CDR3 region: CTGGYDQPQHF. Here the CDR3 DNA reads TGCACTGGGGGTTACGATCAGCCCCAGCATTTT. The full variable domain, in which reference TRBV29-1 and TRBJ1-5 provide the parts outside the CDR3, is SAVISQKPSRDICQRGTSLTIQCQVDSQVTMMFWYRQQPGQSLTLIATANQGSEATYESGFVIDKFPISRPNLTFSTLTVSNMSPEDSSIYLCTGGYDQPQHFGDGTRLSIL.

This clone showed up just a few times. The chain recombines TRBV7-9 with TRBJ2-6; D not resolved. The length of the CDR3 is 14 residues. V was cut by 2 bases and J by 3 bases, with 5 bases left in between. Germline V CDR1 and CDR2: SEHNR, FQNEAQ (reference sequence). CDR3 nucleotide sequence: TGTGCCAGCAGCTTAATGGATGGGGCCAACGTCCTGACTTTC. Translated, it gives CASSLMDGANVLTF. The full variable domain, rest sourced from reference TRBV7-9 and TRBJ2-6, is DTGVSQNPRHKITKRGQNVTFRCDPISEHNRLYWYRQTLGQGPEFLTYFQNEAQLEKSRLLSDRFSAERPKGSFSTLEIQRTEQGDSAMYLCASSLMDGANVLTFGAGSRLTVL.

The chain uses TRBV23-1 and TRBJ2-5; D call uncertain. TRBV23-1 qualifies as an ORF whose function is uncertain. V lost 0 bases and J lost 0, with 11 bases in between. The CDR3 is made up of 16 amino acids. CDR3 protein: CASSQSAHPYQETQYF. The DNA of the CDR3 is TGCGCCAGCAGTCAATCAGCACATCCCTACCAAGAGACCCAGTACTTC.

This chain joins TRBV20-1 and TRBJ2-7; D ambiguous. The germline V gene has CDR1 DFQATT and CDR2 SNEGSKA (reference sequence). Between the trimmed V and J ends, which lost 6 bases and 5 bases, there was a span of 11 bases. The CDR3 is 11 amino acids. The CDR3 is CSAKIVNEQYF. CDR3 bases: TGCAGTGCCAAAATTGTAAACGAGCAGTACTTC.

The genes are TRBV5-1 and TRBJ1-5; TRBD1 matches at 8 bases. With V trimmed by 0 bases and J by 4 bases, 6 bases remained unmatched. This CDR3 contains 16 residues. From germline, CDR1 is SGHRS and CDR2 YFSETQ. The DNA of the CDR3 is TGCGCCAGCAGCTTGGGACCGAGGACAGGGAATCAGCCCCAGCATTTT. It specifies CASSLGPRTGNQPQHF.

V is TRBV4-2 and J is TRBJ2-7; D unresolved. This CDR3 contains 17 residues. Trimming removed 5 bases at V and 2 bases at J, with 22 bases between. Per germline, CDR1 LGHNA and CDR2 YNFKEQ. In nucleotides, the CDR3 is TGTGCCAGCAGCTGTCCAGTAAAGGACGGGCTAGCCTACGAGCAGTACTTC. This codes for CASSCPVKDGLAYEQYF.